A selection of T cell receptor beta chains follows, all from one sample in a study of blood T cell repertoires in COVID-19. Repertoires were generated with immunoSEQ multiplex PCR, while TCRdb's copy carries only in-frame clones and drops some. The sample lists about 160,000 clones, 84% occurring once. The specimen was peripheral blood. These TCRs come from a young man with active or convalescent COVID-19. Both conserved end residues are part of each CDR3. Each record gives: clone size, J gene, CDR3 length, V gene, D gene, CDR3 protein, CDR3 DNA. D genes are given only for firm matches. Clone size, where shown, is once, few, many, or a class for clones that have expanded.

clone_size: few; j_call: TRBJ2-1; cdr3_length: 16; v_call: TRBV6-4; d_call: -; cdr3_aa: CASSDSWSRSYNEQFF; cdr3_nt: TGTGCCAGCAGTGACTCGTGGAGCCGCTCCTACAATGAGCAGTTCTTC
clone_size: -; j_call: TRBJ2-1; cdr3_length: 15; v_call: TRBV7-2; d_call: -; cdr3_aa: CASSSYAGAYNEQFF; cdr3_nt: TGTGCCAGCAGCTCCTATGCAGGTGCCTACAATGAGCAGTTCTTC
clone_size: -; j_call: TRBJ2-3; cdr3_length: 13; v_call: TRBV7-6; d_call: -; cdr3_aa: CASSLAVADTQYF; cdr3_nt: TGTGCCAGCAGCTTGGCGGTGGCAGATACGCAGTATTTT
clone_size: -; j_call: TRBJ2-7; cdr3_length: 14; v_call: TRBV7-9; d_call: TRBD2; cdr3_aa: CASSPLAGRDEQYF; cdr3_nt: TGTGCCAGCAGCCCTCTAGCGGGAAGGGACGAGCAGTACTTC
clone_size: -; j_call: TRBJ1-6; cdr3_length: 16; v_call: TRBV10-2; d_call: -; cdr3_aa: CASSESREVYNSPLHF; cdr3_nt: TGCGCCAGCAGTGAGTCCCGGGAGGTTTATAATTCACCCCTCCACTTT
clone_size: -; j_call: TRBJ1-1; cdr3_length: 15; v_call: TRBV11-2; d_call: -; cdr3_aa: CASSLGESLNTEAFF; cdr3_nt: TGTGCCAGCAGCTTAGGGGAGAGTCTGAACACTGAAGCTTTCTTT
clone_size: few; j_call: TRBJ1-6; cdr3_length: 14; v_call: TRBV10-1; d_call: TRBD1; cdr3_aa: CASSEDRARSPLHF; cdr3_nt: TGCGCCAGCAGTGAAGACAGGGCGAGGTCACCCCTCCACTTT
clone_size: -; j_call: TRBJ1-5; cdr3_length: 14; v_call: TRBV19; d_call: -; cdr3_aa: CASSASKGLQPQHF; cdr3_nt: TGTGCCAGTAGTGCGTCGAAGGGGCTTCAGCCCCAGCATTTT
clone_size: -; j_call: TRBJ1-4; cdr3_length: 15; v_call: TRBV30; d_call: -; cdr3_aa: CAWSQIQGTNEKLFF; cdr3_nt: TGTGCCTGGAGTCAAATCCAGGGGACTAATGAAAAACTGTTTTTT
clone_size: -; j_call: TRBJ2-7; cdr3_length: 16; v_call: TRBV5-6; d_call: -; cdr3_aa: CASSLPIGGFSYEQYF; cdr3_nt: TGTGCCAGCAGCTTGCCCATAGGCGGGTTCTCCTACGAGCAGTACTTC
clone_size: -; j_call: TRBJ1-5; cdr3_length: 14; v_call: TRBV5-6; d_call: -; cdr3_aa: CASSLAQAPRPQHF; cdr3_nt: TGTGCCAGCAGCTTGGCCCAGGCGCCGCGGCCCCAGCATTTT
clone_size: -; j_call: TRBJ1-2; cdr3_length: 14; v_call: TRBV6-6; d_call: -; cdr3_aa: CASSYSSGFYGYTF; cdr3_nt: TGTGCCAGCAGTTACTCGAGCGGGTTCTATGGCTACACCTTC
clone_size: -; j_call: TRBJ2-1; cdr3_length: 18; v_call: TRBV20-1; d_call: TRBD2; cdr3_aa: CSASSLPSGGELSNEQFF; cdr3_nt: TGCAGTGCTAGTTCTTTGCCTAGCGGGGGGGAATTATCCAATGAGCAGTTCTTC
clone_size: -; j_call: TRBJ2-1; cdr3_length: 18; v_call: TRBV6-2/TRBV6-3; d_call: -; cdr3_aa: CASSQKSNKPVRYNEQFF; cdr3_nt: TGTGCCAGCAGCCAGAAGTCGAATAAGCCGGTGCGCTACAATGAGCAGTTCTTC
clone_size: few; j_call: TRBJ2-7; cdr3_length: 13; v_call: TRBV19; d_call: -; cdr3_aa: CASSKTIRYEQYF; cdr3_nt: TGTGCCAGTAGCAAGACAATCCGCTACGAGCAGTACTTC
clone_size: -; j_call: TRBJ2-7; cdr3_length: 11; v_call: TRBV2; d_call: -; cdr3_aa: CASTQFYEQYF; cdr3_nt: TGTGCCAGCACCCAATTCTACGAGCAGTACTTC
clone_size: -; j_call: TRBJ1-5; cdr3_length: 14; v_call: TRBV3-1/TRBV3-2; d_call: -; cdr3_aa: CASSYRAGNQPQHF; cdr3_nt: TGTGCCAGCAGTTACAGGGCGGGCAATCAGCCCCAGCATTTT
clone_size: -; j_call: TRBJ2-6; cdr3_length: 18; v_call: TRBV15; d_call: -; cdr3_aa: CATSRGEAGGSGANVLTF; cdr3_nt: TGTGCCACCAGCAGAGGGGAAGCCGGGGGCTCTGGGGCCAACGTCCTGACTTTC
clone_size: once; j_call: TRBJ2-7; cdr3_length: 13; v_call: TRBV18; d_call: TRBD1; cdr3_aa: CASSLGQVYEQYF; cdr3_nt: TGTGCCAGCTCACTAGGACAGGTTTACGAGCAGTACTTC
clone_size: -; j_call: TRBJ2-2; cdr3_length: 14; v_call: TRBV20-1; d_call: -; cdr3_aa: CSASDQLALGELFF; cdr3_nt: TGCAGTGCTAGTGACCAACTAGCTCTCGGGGAGCTGTTTTTT
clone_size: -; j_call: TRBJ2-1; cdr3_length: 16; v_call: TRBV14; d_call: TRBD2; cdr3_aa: CASSQFSGGHNNEQFF; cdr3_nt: TGTGCCAGCAGCCAATTTAGCGGGGGCCATAACAATGAGCAGTTCTTC
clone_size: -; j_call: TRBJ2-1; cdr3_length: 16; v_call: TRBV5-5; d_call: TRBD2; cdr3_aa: CASSPVAGEGYNEQFF; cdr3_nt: TGTGCCAGCAGCCCAGTGGCGGGAGAGGGGTACAATGAGCAGTTCTTC
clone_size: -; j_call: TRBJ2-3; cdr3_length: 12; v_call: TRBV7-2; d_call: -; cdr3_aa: CASSRLADTQYF; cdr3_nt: TGTGCCAGCAGCCGTCTTGCAGATACGCAGTATTTT
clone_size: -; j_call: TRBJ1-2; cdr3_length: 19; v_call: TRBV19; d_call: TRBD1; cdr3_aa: CASSSPTGQTPFTNYGYTF; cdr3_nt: TGTGCCAGTAGTTCACCGACAGGGCAGACACCTTTTACTAACTATGGCTACACCTTC
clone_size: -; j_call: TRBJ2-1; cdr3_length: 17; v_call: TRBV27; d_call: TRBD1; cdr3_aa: CASFTFPPTGAYNEQFF; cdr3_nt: TGTGCCAGCTTTACCTTCCCCCCGACAGGGGCCTACAATGAGCAGTTCTTC
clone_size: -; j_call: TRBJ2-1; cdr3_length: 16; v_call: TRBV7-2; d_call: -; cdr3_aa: CASSVLPPGSLNEQFF; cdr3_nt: TGTGCCAGCAGCGTACTACCCCCGGGGTCATTAAATGAGCAGTTCTTC
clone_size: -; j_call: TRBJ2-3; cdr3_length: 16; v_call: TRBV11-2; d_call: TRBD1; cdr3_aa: CASSLGQGPFTDTQYF; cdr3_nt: TGTGCCAGCAGCCTTGGACAGGGACCATTCACAGATACGCAGTATTTT
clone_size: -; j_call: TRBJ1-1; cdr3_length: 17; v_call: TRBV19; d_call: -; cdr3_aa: CASSTHLRLTGYTEAFF; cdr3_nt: TGTGCCAGCTCTACCCATTTAAGATTGACAGGCTATACTGAAGCTTTCTTT
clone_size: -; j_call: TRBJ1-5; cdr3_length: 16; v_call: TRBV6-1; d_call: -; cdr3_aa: CASSERGAIPNQPQHF; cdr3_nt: TGTGCCAGCAGTGAACGGGGGGCGATCCCTAATCAGCCCCAGCATTTT
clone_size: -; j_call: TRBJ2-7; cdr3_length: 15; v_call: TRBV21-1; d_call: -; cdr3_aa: CASSDDRVGNYEQYF; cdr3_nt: TGTGCCAGCAGCGACGACAGGGTTGGGAACTACGAGCAGTACTTC
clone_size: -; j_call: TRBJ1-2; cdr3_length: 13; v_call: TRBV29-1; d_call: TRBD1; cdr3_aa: CSVEERDRGKIRF; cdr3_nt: TGCAGCGTTGAAGAAAGAGACAGGGGCAAAATTAGGTTC
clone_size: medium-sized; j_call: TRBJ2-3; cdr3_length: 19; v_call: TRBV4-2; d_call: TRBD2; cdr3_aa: CASSQDLTSGGTSTDTQYF; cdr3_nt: TGTGCCAGCAGCCAAGATCTTACTAGCGGGGGTACTAGCACAGATACGCAGTATTTT
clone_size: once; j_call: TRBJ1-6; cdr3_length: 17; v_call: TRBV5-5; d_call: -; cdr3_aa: CASSSAPTSSYNSPLHF; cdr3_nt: TGTGCCAGCAGCTCCGCACCAACGAGCTCCTATAATTCACCCCTCCACTTT
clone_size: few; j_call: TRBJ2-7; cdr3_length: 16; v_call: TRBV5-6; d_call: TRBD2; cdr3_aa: CASSTLTSGITYEQYF; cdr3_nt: TGTGCCAGCAGCACACTGACTAGCGGGATTACCTACGAGCAGTACTTC
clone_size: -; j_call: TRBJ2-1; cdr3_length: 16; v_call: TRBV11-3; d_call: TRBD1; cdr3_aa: CASSPGQGNGGNEQFF; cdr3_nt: TGTGCCAGCAGCCCGGGACAGGGGAATGGTGGCAATGAGCAGTTCTTC
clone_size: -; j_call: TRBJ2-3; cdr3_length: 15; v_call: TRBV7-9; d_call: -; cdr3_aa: CASSLDDIVTDTQYF; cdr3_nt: TGTGCCAGCAGCTTAGATGACATTGTCACAGATACGCAGTATTTT
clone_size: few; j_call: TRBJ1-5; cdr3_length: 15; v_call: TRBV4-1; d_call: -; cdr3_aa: CASSQEDSSEQPQHF; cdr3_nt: TGCGCCAGCAGCCAAGAGGACAGTTCCGAGCAGCCCCAGCATTTT
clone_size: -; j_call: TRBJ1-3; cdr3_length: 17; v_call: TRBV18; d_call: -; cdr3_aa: CASSPDGQGYSGNTIYF; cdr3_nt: TGTGCCAGCTCACCAGATGGGCAGGGATACTCTGGAAACACCATATATTTT
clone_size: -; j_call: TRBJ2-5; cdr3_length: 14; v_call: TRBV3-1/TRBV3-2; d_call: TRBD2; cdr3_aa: CASRRTGGGETQYF; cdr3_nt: TGTGCCAGCAGGCGAACGGGAGGCGGGGAGACCCAGTACTTC
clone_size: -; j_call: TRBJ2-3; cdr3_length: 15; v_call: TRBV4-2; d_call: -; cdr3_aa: CASSQDVIGVGTQYF; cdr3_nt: TGTGCCAGCAGCCAAGATGTGATAGGGGTTGGTACGCAGTATTTT
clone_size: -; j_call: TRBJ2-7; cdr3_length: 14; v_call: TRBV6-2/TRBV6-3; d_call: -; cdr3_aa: CASSYLYGTYEQYF; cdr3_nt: TGTGCCAGCAGTTACTTGTACGGGACCTACGAGCAGTACTTC
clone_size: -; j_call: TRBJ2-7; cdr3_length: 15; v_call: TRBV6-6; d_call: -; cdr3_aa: CASSYSSGRAYEQYF; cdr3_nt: TGTGCCAGCAGTTACTCATCGGGAAGGGCCTACGAGCAGTACTTC
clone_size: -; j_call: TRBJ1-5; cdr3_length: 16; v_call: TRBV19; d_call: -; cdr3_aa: CASSIVAGYSNQPQHF; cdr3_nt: TGTGCCAGTAGTATAGTGGCGGGGTATAGCAATCAGCCCCAGCATTTT
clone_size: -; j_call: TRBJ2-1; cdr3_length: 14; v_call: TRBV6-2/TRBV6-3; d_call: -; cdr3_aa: CASSLVNFYNEQFF; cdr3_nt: TGTGCCAGCAGTTTAGTGAACTTCTACAATGAGCAGTTCTTC
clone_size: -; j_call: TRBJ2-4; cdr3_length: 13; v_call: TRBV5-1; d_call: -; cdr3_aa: CASSLEQGDIQYF; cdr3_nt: TGCGCCAGCAGCTTGGAGCAGGGTGACATTCAGTACTTC